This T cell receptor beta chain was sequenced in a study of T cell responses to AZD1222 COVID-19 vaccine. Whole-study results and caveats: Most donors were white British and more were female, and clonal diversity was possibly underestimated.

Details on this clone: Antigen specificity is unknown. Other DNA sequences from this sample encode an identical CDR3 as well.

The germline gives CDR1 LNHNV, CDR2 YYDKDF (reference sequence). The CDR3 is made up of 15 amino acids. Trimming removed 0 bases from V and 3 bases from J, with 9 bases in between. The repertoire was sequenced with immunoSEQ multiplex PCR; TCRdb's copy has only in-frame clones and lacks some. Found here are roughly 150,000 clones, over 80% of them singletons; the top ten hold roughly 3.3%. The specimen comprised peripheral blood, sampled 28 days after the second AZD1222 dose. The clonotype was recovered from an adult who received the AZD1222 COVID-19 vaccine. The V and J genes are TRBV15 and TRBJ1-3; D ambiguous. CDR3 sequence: CATSRDRGVGNTIYF. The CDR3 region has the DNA TGTGCCACCAGCAGAGATCGTGGGGTTGGAAACACCATATATTTT.